This TCR beta chain was observed in a study of CD8+CD57+ T cells in acquired aplastic anemia. Broader study findings: Some 28 sequences, all CD8+ CDR3, were shared between patients and controls.

This CDR3 has 14 amino acids. V dropped 5 bases and J dropped 5 bases, with 15 bases sitting between them. CDR1 ENHRY and CDR2 SYGVKD come from the germline V gene. This clonotype occurred once. Its specificity is not known. CDR3 and TCR beta VDJ profiling relied on genomic DNA as the template. TCRdb itself ran the reads through MiXCR, one entry per CDR3 protein. The table has some 220,000 distinct CDR3 sequences, almost 35% seen once. The chain carries TRBV10-3 and TRBJ1-1; weak D call: TRBD1 (6 bases). The sequenced sample consisted of sorted CD4+, CD8+, or CD8+CD57+ T cells (not recorded which) from PBMCs. The origin of this receptor is a human donor in good health, serving as a control. CDR3: CAISYRTVGTEAFF. As DNA, the CDR3 is TGTGCCATCAGTTACAGGACAGTGGGAACTGAAGCTTTCTTT.